This TCR beta chain was documented in a study of cytomegalovirus exposure and HLA in healthy donors. The primer mix had 60 Vbeta and 13 Jbeta primers. TCRdb keeps only in-frame clones here, not all; method: immunoSEQ multiplex PCR. The repertoire holds about 160,000 clones, roughly four fifths seen once, with 3.5% to 5% in the top ten. V lost 7 bases and J lost 7; bases outside the gene matches: 6. The CDR3 length is 14 residues. The germline V gene encodes CDR1 MNHEY and CDR2 SVGAGI. Source material: PBMCs. This TCR came from a man between 35 and 55 years old in good health and CMV-seronegative. This sequence joins TRBV6-5 and TRBJ1-6; 8 positions match TRBD1. CDR3 sequence reads: CASTGTGLNSPLHF. In DNA form, the CDR3 reads TGTGCCAGCACTGGGACAGGCCTCAATTCACCCCTCCACTTT.